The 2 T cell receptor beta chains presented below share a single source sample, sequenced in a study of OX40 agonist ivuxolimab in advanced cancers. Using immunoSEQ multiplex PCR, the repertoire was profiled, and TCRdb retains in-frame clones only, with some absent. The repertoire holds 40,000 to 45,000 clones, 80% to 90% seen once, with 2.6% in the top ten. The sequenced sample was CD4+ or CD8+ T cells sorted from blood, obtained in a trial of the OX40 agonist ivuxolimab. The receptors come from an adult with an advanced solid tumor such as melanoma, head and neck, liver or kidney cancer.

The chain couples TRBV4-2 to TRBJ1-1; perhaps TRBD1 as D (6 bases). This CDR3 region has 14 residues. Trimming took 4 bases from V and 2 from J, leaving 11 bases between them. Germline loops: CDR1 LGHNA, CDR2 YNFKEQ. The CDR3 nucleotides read TGTGCCAGCAGCCCGGGACAATTAAACACTGAAGCTTTCTTT. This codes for CASSPGQLNTEAFF.

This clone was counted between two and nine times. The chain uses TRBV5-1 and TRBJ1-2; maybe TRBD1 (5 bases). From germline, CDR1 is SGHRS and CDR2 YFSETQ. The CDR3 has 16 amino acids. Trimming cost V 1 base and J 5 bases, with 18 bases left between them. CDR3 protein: CASSLTFSQGGYGYTF. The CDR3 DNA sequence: TGCGCCAGCAGCTTGACGTTTTCGCAGGGAGGATATGGCTACACCTTC.